This T cell receptor beta chain was obtained from a study of PD-1 blockade in classical Hodgkin lymphoma. Points from the study as a whole: Diversity in CD4+ TCRs, unlike that measured in CD8+ TCRs, had risen significantly by C4D1. Prior to therapy, complete responders displayed diversity much like that of newly diagnosed patients. Among the patients, those starting nivolumab under 1 year after ASCT were excluded.

Unmatched junction bases numbered 6, after V lost 3 bases and J lost 4 bases. CDR1 and CDR2 from the germline V gene are MNHEY and SMNVEV (reference sequence). The CDR3 extends over 15 amino acids. Time point denoted: cycle 4 day 1 (C4D1), after five to seven weeks of nivolumab. Brentuximab vedotin exposure varied, and every patient relapsed after autologous stem cell transplantation. Progressive disease, partial response or complete response was each patient's best response. Regarding this clone: Its antigen is unidentified.

Only in-frame clones appear in the TCRdb table, and some are missing; sequencing was by immunoSEQ multiplex PCR. The repertoire holds fewer than 45,000 clones, with roughly two thirds as singletons. This sequence joins TRBV27 and TRBJ1-5, with TRBD1 matching over 7 bases. This material consisted of peripheral blood mononuclear cells (PBMCs), taken before the fourth cycle of nivolumab. The TCR was taken from a human donor with classical Hodgkin lymphoma. In DNA form, the CDR3 reads TGTGCCAGCAGTTTGGAGGGGGCGCGTAATCAGCCCCAGCATTTT. This encodes CASSLEGARNQPQHF.